Listed here are 5 T cell receptor beta chains from one sample, sequenced in a study of shared clonotypes between healthy human individuals. The method was immunoSEQ multiplex PCR; TCRdb's version includes in-frame clones alone and lacks a portion of them. The sample consists of a few million clones, around nine tenths of them appearing once. The sequenced material came from naive CD4+ T cells sorted from blood. Stated subset: CD45RA+ positively selected. The receptors come from a man between 18 and 35 years old in good health.

The V gene is TRBV28, the J gene TRBJ1-1, with D uncertain. Germline loops: CDR1 MDHEN, CDR2 SYDVKM. Trimming removed 6 bases at V and 6 bases at J, with 14 bases between. This CDR3 is 13 amino acids long. CDR3 bases: TGTGCCAGCAGGGAGCCGGCGCGGGCTGAAGCTTTCTTT. Translating gives CASREPARAEAFF.

The V gene is TRBV7-9, the J gene TRBJ2-3; unclear D gene. Trimming stripped 10 bases from V and 6 bases from J, with 17 bases between. CDR3 size: 13 residues. Germline V gene sequence: CDR1 SEHNR, CDR2 FQNEAQ (reference sequence). This CDR3 is CATGHSGVDTQYF. DNA for the CDR3: TGTGCCACCGGTCATTCCGGCGTGGATACGCAGTATTTT. The whole variable domain, remainder taken from reference TRBV7-9 and TRBJ2-3, is DTGVSQNPRHKITKRGQNVTFRCDPISEHNRLYWYRQTLGQGPEFLTYFQNEAQLEKSRLLSDRFSAERPKGSFSTLEIQRTEQGDSAMYLCATGHSGVDTQYFGPGTRLTVL.

This rearrangement joins TRBV28 to TRBJ1-3; D is perhaps TRBD1 (6 bases). The V and J ends lost 6 bases and 7 bases respectively, with 10 bases between them. In germline, CDR1 is MDHEN, CDR2 SYDVKM. The CDR3 contains 12 residues. CDR3 bases: TGTGCCAGCAGGACAGGATGGAACACCATATATTTT. Translating gives CASRTGWNTIYF.

The chain joins TRBV6-6 to TRBJ2-3, with D possibly TRBD2 on 5 matching bases. Germline V gene sequence: CDR1 MNHNY, CDR2 SVGAGI (reference sequence). Trimming took off 2 bases at V and 0 bases at J, with 9 bases between the two ends. The CDR3 consists of 15 residues. In DNA, the CDR3 is TGTGCCAGCAGTTACAGGCTAGCTAGCACAGATACGCAGTATTTT. This codes for CASSYRLASTDTQYF.

Only one count was recorded for this clone. Other DNA sequences within the sample encode an identical CDR3. The gene calls are TRBV5-1 and TRBJ1-3; D not certain. V lost 0 bases to trimming and J lost 0 bases, with 7 bases between them. Germline-derived CDR1 and CDR2 are SGHRS and YFSETQ. CDR3 length: 15 residues. CDR3 region: CASSLGQLSGNTIYF. CDR3 bases: TGCGCCAGCAGCTTGGGCCAGCTCTCTGGAAACACCATATATTTT.